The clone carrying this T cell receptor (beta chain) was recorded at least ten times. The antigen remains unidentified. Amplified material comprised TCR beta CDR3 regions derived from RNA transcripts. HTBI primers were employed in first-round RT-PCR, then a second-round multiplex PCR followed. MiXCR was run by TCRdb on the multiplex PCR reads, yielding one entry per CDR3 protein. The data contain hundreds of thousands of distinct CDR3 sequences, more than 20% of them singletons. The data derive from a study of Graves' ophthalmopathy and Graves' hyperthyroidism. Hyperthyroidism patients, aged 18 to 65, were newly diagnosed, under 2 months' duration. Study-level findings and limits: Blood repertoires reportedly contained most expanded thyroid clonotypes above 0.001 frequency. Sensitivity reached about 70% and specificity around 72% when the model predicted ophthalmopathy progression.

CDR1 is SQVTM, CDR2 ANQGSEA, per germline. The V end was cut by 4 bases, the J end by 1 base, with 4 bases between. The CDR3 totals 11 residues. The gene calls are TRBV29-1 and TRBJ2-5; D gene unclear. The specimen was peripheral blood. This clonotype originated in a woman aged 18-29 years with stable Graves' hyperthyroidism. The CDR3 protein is CSVAFQETQYF. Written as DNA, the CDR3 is TGCAGCGTTGCGTTCCAAGAGACCCAGTACTTC.